This T cell receptor beta chain appears in the sequencing data of a study of tumor-infiltrating lymphocytes in primary liver carcinoma. Study details: Each of the growths was stage T1-T3 N0M0, extending roughly 4.2 to 10 cm across.

For blood RNA, unsorted whole blood served as the source, and germline DNA was extracted too. The V gene's germline CDR1 is SGHAT and CDR2 FQNNGV. The CDR3 is made up of 13 amino acids. Worth noting for this clonotype: A read error may account for a junction end that differs from germline.

The authors made TCR beta cDNA from roughly 480 ng total RNA with a constant-region primer. ARM-PCR was slightly modified, and three nested multiplex PCR rounds with it gave rise to the TCR beta libraries. Both of the initial two PCR rounds ran for approximately 10 cycles and employed TRBV1-TRBV30 forward primers alongside a C-beta reverse primer. TCRdb passed the multiplex PCR reads through MiXCR, listing each CDR3 protein once. Of about 200,000 distinct CDR3 sequences in the sample, 65% were seen once. Sequences were obtained from peripheral blood. This clonotype was obtained from a woman aged 55-70 years with primary liver carcinoma and hepatitis B virus infection. The rearrangement joins TRBV11-2 to TRBJ1-4, with TRBD1 as a possible D gene (5 bases). The CDR3 sequence is CASTLEGTQKLYF. CDR3 coding DNA: TGTGCCAGCACCTTAGAAGGGACCCAAAAACTGTATTTT.